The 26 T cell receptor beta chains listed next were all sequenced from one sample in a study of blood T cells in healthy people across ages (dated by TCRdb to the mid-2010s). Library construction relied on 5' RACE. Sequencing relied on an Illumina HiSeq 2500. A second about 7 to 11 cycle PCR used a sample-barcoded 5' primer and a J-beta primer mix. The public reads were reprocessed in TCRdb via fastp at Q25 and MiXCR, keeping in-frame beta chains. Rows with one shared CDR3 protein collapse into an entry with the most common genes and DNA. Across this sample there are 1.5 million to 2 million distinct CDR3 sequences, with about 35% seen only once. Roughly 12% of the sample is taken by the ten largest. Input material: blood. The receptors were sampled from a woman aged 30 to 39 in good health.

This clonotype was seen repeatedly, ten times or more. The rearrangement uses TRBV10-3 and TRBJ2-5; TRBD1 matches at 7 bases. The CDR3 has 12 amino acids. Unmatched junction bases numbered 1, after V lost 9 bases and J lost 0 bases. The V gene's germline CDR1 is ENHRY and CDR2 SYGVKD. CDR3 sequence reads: CAMGTDQETQYF. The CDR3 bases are TGTGCCATGGGGACAGACCAAGAGACCCAGTACTTC.

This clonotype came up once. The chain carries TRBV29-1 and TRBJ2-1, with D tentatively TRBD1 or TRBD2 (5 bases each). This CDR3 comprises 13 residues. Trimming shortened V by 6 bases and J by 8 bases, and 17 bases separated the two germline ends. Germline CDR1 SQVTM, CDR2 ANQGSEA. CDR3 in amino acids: CSVASRVYDEQFF. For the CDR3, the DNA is TGCAGCGTGGCTAGCAGGGTTTACGATGAGCAGTTCTTC.

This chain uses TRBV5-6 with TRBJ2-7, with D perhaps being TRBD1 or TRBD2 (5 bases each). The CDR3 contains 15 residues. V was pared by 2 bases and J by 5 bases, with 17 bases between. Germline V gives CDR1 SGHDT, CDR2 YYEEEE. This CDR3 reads CASSLSHWQGDEQYF. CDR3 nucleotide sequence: TGTGCCAGCAGCTTATCGCATTGGCAGGGAGACGAGCAGTACTTC.

CDR3 amino acids: CSARDSRRGEAFF. In DNA form, the CDR3 reads TGCAGTGCTAGAGATTCTCGAAGGGGCGAAGCTTTCTTT. The chain recombines TRBV20-1 with TRBJ1-1; a possible D gene is TRBD1 (5 bases). The V end lost 0 bases, the J end lost 8 bases, and 13 bases lay between the germline ends. The CDR3 has 13 amino acids. The germline CDR1 and CDR2 sequences are DFQATT and SNEGSKA (reference sequence).

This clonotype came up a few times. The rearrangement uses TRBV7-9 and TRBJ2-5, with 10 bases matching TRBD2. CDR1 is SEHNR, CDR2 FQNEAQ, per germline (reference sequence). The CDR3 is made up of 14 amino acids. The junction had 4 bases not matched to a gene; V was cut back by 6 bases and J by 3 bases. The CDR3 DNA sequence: TGTGCCAGCAGGCCCCTAGCGGGGGAAGAGACCCAGTACTTC. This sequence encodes CASRPLAGEETQYF.

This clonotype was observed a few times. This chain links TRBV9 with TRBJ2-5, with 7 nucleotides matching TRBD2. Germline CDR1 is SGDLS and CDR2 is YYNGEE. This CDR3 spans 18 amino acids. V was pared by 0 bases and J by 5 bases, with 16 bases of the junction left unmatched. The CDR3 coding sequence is TGTGCCAGCAGCGTAGGCATTGGTACGGGAGGTATTCAGGAGACCCAGTACTTC. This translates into CASSVGIGTGGIQETQYF.

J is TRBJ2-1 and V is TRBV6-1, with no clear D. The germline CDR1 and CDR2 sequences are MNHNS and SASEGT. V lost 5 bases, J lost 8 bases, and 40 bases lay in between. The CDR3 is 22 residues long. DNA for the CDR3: TGTGCCAGCAGTCTCCTAACCCGAACCGGACCGGTCCTAACCCTAAAGTACCATGAGCAGTTCTTC. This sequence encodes CASSLLTRTGPVLTLKYHEQFF.

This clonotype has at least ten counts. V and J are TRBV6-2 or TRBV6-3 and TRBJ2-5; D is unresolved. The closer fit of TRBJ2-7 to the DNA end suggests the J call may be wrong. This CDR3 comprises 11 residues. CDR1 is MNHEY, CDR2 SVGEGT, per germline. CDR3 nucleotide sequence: TGTGCCAGCAGTACGACATCCGAGCAGTACTTC. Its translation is CASSTTSEQYF.

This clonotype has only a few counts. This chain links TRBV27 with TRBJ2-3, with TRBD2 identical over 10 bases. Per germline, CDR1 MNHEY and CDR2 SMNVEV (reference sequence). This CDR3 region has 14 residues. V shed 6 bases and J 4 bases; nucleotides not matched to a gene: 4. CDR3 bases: TGTGCCAGCAGACTAGCGGGATCGGCAGATACGCAGTATTTT. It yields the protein CASRLAGSADTQYF.

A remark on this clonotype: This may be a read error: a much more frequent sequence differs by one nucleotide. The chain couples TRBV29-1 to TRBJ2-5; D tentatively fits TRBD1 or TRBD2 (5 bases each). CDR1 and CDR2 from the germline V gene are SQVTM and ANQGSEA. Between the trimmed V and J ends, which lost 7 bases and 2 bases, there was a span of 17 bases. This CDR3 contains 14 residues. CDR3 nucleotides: TGCAGCGCTAGACCCCGGGACCAACAAGAGACCCAGTACTTC. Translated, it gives CSARPRDQQETQYF.

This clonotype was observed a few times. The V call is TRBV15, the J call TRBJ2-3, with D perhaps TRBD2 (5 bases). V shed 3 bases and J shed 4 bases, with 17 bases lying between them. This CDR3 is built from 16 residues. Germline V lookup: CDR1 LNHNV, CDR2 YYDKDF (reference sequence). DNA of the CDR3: TGTGCCACCAGCAGTCGTCGTGCGGTTAGCGCAGATACGCAGTATTTT. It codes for CATSSRRAVSADTQYF.

The CDR3 spells CATSREASSYNEQFF. The CDR3 DNA reads TGTGCCACCAGCAGAGAAGCTAGCTCCTACAATGAGCAGTTCTTC. This sequence joins TRBV15 and TRBJ2-1, with no clear D. Germline V gene data show CDR1 as LNHNV and CDR2 as YYDKDF (reference sequence). This CDR3 spans 15 amino acids. Trimming shortened V by 0 bases and J by 0 bases, and 6 bases separated the two germline ends.

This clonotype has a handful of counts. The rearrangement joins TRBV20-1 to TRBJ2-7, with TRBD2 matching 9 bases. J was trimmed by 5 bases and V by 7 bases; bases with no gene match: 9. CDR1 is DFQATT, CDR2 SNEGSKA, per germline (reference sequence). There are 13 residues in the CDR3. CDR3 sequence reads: CSGRTSVFDEQYF. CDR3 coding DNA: TGCAGTGGACGGACTAGCGTTTTCGACGAGCAGTACTTC.

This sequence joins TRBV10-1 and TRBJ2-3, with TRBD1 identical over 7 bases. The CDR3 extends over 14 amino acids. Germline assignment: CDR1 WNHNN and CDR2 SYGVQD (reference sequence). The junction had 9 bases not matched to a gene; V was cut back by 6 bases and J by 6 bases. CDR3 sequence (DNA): TGCGCCAGCAGCGTAGGGACAGTCAAGGATACGCAGTATTTT. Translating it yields CASSVGTVKDTQYF.

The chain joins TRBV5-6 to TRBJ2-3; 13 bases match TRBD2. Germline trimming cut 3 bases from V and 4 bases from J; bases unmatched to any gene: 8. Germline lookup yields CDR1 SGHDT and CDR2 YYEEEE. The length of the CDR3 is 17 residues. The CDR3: CASSWYGLAGVADTQYF. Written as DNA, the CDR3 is TGTGCCAGCAGCTGGTATGGACTAGCGGGGGTTGCAGATACGCAGTATTTT.

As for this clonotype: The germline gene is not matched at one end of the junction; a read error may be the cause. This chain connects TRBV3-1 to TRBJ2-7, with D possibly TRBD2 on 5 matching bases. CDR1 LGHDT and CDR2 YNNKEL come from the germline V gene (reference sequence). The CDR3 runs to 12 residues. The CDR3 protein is CAGSQAVHEQYF. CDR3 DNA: TGTGCCGGCAGCCAAGCGGTCCACGAGCAGTACTTC.

CDR3 DNA: TGTGCCAGCAGCTTTAAAGCGGGGGATAAGTACTTC. As protein: CASSFKAGDKYF. The chain employs TRBV7-9 and TRBJ2-7; TRBD2 agrees at 8 bases. Unmatched junction bases numbered 6, after V lost 3 bases and J lost 11 bases. This CDR3 contains 12 residues. Germline loops: CDR1 SEHNR, CDR2 FQNEAQ (reference sequence).

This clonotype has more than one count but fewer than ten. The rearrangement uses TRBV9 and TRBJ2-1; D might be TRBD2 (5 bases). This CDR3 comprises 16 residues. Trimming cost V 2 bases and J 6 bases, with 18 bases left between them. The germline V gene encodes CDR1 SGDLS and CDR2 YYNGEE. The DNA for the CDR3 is TGTGCCAGCAGCGTCACCGCGGGTGGAGCTTCCAATGAGCAGTTCTTC. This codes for CASSVTAGGASNEQFF.

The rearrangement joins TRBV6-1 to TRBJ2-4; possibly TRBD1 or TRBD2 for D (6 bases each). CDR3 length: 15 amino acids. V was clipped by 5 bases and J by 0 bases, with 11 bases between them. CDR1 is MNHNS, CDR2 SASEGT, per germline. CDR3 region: CASSRGTPAKNIQYF. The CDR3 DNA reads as TGTGCCAGCAGTCGGGGGACACCAGCCAAAAACATTCAGTACTTC.

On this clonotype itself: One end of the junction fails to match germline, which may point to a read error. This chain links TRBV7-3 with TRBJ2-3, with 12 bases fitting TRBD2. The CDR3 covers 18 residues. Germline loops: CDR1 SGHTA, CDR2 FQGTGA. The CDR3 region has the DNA TGTGCCAGCAGCCCTATCGAATCTAGCGGGGGGGCCCAAGATACGCGGTATTTT. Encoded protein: CASSPIESSGGAQDTRYF. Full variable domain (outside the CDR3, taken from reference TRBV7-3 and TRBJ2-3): GAGVSQTPSNKVTEKGKYVELRCDPISGHTALYWYRQSLGQGPEFLIYFQGTGAADDSGLPNDRFFAVRPEGSVSTLKIQRTERGDSAVYLCASSPIESSGGAQDTRYFGPGTRLTVL.

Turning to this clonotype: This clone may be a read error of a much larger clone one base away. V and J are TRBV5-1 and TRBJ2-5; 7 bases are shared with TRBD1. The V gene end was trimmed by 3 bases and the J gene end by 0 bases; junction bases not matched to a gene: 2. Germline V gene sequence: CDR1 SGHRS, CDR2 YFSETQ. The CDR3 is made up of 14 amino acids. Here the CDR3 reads CASSSGQYQETQYF. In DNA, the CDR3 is TGCGCCAGCAGCTCGGGACAGTACCAAGAGACCCAGTACTTC.

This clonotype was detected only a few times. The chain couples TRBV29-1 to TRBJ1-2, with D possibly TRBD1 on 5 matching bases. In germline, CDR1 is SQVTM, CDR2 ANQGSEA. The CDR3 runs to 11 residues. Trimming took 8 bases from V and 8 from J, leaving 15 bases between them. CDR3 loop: CSTTGSHGYTF. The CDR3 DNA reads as TGCAGCACAACAGGCTCCCACGGCTACACCTTC. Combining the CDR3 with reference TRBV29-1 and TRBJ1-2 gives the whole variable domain SAVISQKPSRDICQRGTSLTIQCQVDSQVTMMFWYRQQPGQSLTLIATANQGSEATYESGFVIDKFPISRPNLTFSTLTVSNMSPEDSSIYLCSTTGSHGYTFGSGTRLTVV.

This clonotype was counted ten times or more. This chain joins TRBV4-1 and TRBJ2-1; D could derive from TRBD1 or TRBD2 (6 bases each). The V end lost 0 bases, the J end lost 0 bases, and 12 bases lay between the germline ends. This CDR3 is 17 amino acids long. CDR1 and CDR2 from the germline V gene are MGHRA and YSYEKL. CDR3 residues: CASSQEWGASSYNEQFF. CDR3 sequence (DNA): TGCGCCAGCAGCCAAGAATGGGGGGCCTCCTCCTACAATGAGCAGTTCTTC.

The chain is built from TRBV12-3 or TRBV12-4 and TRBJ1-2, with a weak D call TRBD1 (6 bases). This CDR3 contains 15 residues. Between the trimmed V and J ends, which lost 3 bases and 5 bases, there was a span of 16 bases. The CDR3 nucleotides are TGTGCCAGCAGTTTTCGGGGAGGGGGAGTTTATGGCTACACCTTC. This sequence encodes CASSFRGGGVYGYTF.

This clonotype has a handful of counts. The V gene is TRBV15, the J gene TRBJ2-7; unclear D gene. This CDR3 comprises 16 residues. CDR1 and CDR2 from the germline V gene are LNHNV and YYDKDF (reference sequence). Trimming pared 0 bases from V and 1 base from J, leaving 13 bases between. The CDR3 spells CATSRDSGRGSYEQYF. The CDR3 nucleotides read TGTGCCACCAGCAGAGATTCGGGCAGAGGATCCTACGAGCAGTACTTC.

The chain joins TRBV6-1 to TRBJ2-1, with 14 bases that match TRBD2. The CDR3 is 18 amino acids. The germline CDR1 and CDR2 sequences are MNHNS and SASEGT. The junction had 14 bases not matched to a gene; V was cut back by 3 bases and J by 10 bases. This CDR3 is CASSEGLAGESLSYEQFF. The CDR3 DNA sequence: TGTGCCAGCAGTGAGGGACTAGCGGGGGAATCTTTATCCTACGAGCAGTTCTTC.